This TCR beta chain was sequenced in a study of response to subunit inactivated influenza vaccine. Notes on the study in general: With each seasonal influenza vaccination, the authors suggested, few new T cells are recruited.

From the RT-PCR reads, TCRdb called clonotypes with MiXCR, one entry per CDR3 protein. Of 400,000 to 550,000 distinct CDR3 sequences listed, about 25% are singletons. This clonotype was detected a few times. As yet, its antigen is unknown. In germline, CDR1 is MNHEY, CDR2 SVGAGI. This CDR3 is 15 amino acids long. V was clipped by 2 bases and J by 5 bases, with 12 bases between them. This sequence joins TRBV6-5 and TRBJ1-4; possible D gene TRBD1, 5 bases. Sample: CD4+ T cells sorted from PBMCs, taken roughly 5 days after vaccination. This TCR was recovered from a man between 45 and 60 years old who received an inactivated influenza vaccine. CDR3 sequence (DNA): TGTGCCAGCAGTTACGGGGCGGGGGGGAATGAAAAACTGTTTTTT. Amino acid sequence: CASSYGAGGNEKLFF.